Included here is one TCR beta chain sequence, with context. The antigen is undetermined. This entry comes from a study of CD8 T cells in ankylosing spondylitis. Molecular-barcoded quantitative 5'-RACE produced these TCR beta libraries. From the 5' RACE reads, TCRdb called clonotypes with MiXCR, one entry per CDR3 protein. The sample carries roughly 220,000 distinct CDR3 sequences, 15% to 20% recorded once. The study, taken as a whole, reports: Ankylosing spondylitis blood seemed to carry a telltale TCR beta motif made of seven or eight highly homologous variants. Disease-linked clones were reportedly significantly enriched in matched ankylosing spondylitis synovial fluid.

Sample: blood, either unsorted or a sorted T cell fraction (not recorded which). This TCR was recovered from a male donor with ankylosing spondylitis.

The CDR3 spells CASSGEDFTDTQYF. The CDR3 DNA is TGCGCCAGCAGCGGTGAAGACTTCACAGATACGCAGTATTTT. The chain joins TRBV5-1 to TRBJ2-3; D remains ambiguous. Germline CDR1 and CDR2: SGHRS and YFSETQ. This CDR3 has 14 residues. The V end lost 4 bases, the J end lost 2 bases, and 11 bases lay between the germline ends. The entire variable domain, with the rest obtained from reference TRBV5-1 and TRBJ2-3, is as follows: KAGVTQTPRYLIKTRGQQVTLSCSPISGHRSVSWYQQTPGQGLQFLFEYFSETQRNKGNFPGRFSGRQFSNSRSEMNVSTLELGDSALYLCASSGEDFTDTQYFGPGTRLTVL.